The present entry profiles one TCR beta chain with its context. Its target is not known. Measured with immunoSEQ multiplex PCR; TCRdb has only the in-frame clones, and not every one. The sample consists of some 100,000 clones, 70% to 90% of them appearing once. Autoimmune disease history or systemic immunosuppression disqualified patients. At cycle 4 day 1, cycle 7 day 1, and baseline, blood was sampled. CDR3 length equals 14 residues. The ends were cut back, 8 bases at V and 0 bases at J, with 11 bases in the middle. Germline values: CDR1 MDHEN, CDR2 SYDVKM. The sample is drawn from a study of OX40 agonist ivuxolimab in advanced cancers. Study in general: Partial responses were observed in three patients, of whom one had hepatocellular carcinoma and two had cutaneous melanoma. Whole-study results and caveats: At doses 0.1 to 3.0 mg/kg, CD4+ and CD8+ clones expanded.

The receptor was isolated from an adult with an advanced solid tumor such as melanoma, head and neck, liver or kidney cancer. V gene TRBV28 combines with J gene TRBJ1-3, with no clear D. Sequenced material: CD4+ or CD8+ T cells sorted from blood, taken in a trial of the OX40 agonist ivuxolimab. In DNA form, the CDR3 reads TGTGCCAGCCTAAGTCAGAGCTCTGGAAACACCATATATTTT. The encoded protein is CASLSQSSGNTIYF. Looking up the rest from reference TRBV28 and TRBJ1-3 gives the full variable domain: DVKVTQSSRYLVKRTGEKVFLECVQDMDHENMFWYRQDPGLGLRLIYFSYDVKMKEKGDIPEGYSVSREKKERFSLILESASTNQTSMYLCASLSQSSGNTIYFGEGSWLTVV.